The 20 T cell receptor beta chains below were found in one sample sequenced in a study of blood T cell repertoires in COVID-19. Profiling relied on immunoSEQ multiplex PCR, and the TCRdb table lists in-frame clones only, not all of them. The sample carries fewer than 250,000 clones, approximately 84% recorded once. The sample was peripheral blood. Receptors were obtained from a man in his fifties or sixties with acute or convalescent COVID-19.

The chain is built from TRBV19 and TRBJ2-5; TRBD2 agrees at 8 bases. Germline V gene lookup returns CDR1 LNHDA and CDR2 SQIVND (reference sequence). CDR3 length: 15 amino acids. The junction had 10 bases not matched to a gene; V was cut back by 5 bases and J by 5 bases. Written as DNA, the CDR3 is TGTGCCAGTAGTCTCCGGGGGGGTAGCGGGGAGACCCAGTACTTC. It yields the protein CASSLRGGSGETQYF.

The chain joins TRBV3-1 (or the pseudogene TRBV3-2) to TRBJ1-1; D is perhaps TRBD1 (6 bases). V was clipped by 2 bases and J by 5 bases, with 9 bases between them. This CDR3 has 13 residues. Germline values: CDR1 LGHDT, CDR2 YNNKEL (reference sequence). This chain's CDR3 is CASSQLRGTEAFF. The DNA of the CDR3 is TGTGCCAGCAGCCAACTCAGGGGAACTGAAGCTTTCTTT.

This clone was seen only once. This sequence joins TRBV30 and TRBJ1-6; no clear D gene. The CDR3 loop spans 15 amino acids. Deletions cut 0 bases from V and 10 bases from J, with 16 bases between. Per the germline V gene, CDR1 is GTSNPN and CDR2 is SVGIG (reference sequence). CDR3 DNA sequence: TGTGCCTGGAGTGTAGAACCCTTTCAGAACTCACCCCTCCACTTT. Its protein is CAWSVEPFQNSPLHF. Filled out from reference TRBV30 and TRBJ1-6, the complete variable domain reads SQTIHQWPATLVQPVGSPLSLECTVEGTSNPNLYWYRQAAGRGLQLLFYSVGIGQISSEVPQNLSASRPQDRQFILSSKKLLLSDSGFYLCAWSVEPFQNSPLHFGNGTRLTVT.

This chain uses TRBV2 with TRBJ1-5; D ambiguous. The germline gives CDR1 SNHLY, CDR2 FYNNEI. V was pared by 1 base and J by 6 bases, with 19 bases between. There are 17 residues in the CDR3. CDR3 residues: CASSEGQLRTWGQPQHF. CDR3 bases: TGTGCCAGCAGTGAAGGGCAGCTACGGACTTGGGGTCAGCCCCAGCATTTT. The full variable domain, completed using reference TRBV2 and TRBJ1-5, is EPEVTQTPSHQVTQMGQEVILRCVPISNHLYFYWYRQILGQKVEFLVSFYNNEISEKSEIFDDQFSVERPDGSNFTLKIRSTKLEDSAMYFCASSEGQLRTWGQPQHFGDGTRLSIL.

The chain uses TRBV9 and TRBJ2-1; D possibly corresponds to TRBD1 (6 bases). The V gene's germline CDR1 is SGDLS and CDR2 YYNGEE. Trimming removed 0 bases at V and 8 bases at J, with 6 bases between. The CDR3 is 12 amino acids. The CDR3 here is CASSVGTDEQFF. The CDR3 coding sequence is TGTGCCAGCAGCGTAGGGACAGATGAGCAGTTCTTC.

This clone occurred once. The chain carries TRBV6-5 and TRBJ2-7, with 7 bases identical to TRBD1. V lost 5 bases to trimming and J lost 2 bases; unmatched junction nucleotides: 3. The CDR3 has 13 residues. Germline CDR1 and CDR2: MNHEY and SVGAGI. CDR3 in amino acids: CASSKGATYEQYF. As DNA, the CDR3 is TGTGCCAGCAGTAAGGGGGCTACCTACGAGCAGTACTTC.

The chain links TRBV19 to TRBJ2-5; 10 nucleotides match TRBD2. CDR1 is LNHDA and CDR2 is SQIVND in the germline V gene (reference sequence). Unmatched junction bases numbered 6, after V lost 7 bases and J lost 4 bases. The CDR3 spans 14 residues. CDR3: CASMERGGGETQYF. The CDR3 bases are TGTGCCAGTATGGAGCGGGGGGGCGGAGAGACCCAGTACTTC.

The chain carries TRBV29-1 and TRBJ2-1; a weak D match, TRBD2 (6 bases). Per the germline V gene, CDR1 is SQVTM and CDR2 is ANQGSEA. V lost 4 bases, J lost 0 bases, and 19 bases lay in between. This CDR3 is 17 amino acids long. Written as DNA, the CDR3 is TGCAGCGTTGGTGGGATGGAGGGGTTGGTCTCCTACAATGAGCAGTTCTTC. Encoded protein: CSVGGMEGLVSYNEQFF.

This sequence joins TRBV7-3 and TRBJ2-3; D possibly corresponds to TRBD1 (6 bases). The ends were cut back, 3 bases at V and 1 base at J, with 17 bases in the middle. The CDR3 is 17 residues long. The V gene's germline CDR1 is SGHTA and CDR2 FQGTGA. The CDR3 region is CASSFGQTGLGTDTQYF. The CDR3 region has the DNA TGTGCCAGCAGCTTCGGACAGACTGGTTTGGGCACAGATACGCAGTATTTT.

The rearrangement joins TRBV14 to TRBJ2-6, with a tentative D call TRBD1 (5 bases). Germline CDR1 is SGHDN and CDR2 is FVKESK. The V gene lost 4 bases and the J gene lost 0 bases, with 7 bases spanning the gap. The CDR3 extends over 15 amino acids. The CDR3 DNA follows: TGTGCCAGCAGCCGTCAGGGCTCTGGGGCCAACGTCCTGACTTTC. Its translation: CASSRQGSGANVLTF. Supplemented by reference TRBV14 and TRBJ2-6, the full variable domain reads EAGVTQFPSHSVIEKGQTVTLRCDPISGHDNLYWYRRVMGKEIKFLLHFVKESKQDESGMPNNRFLAERTGGTYSTLKVQPAELEDSGVYFCASSRQGSGANVLTFGAGSRLTVL.

The J gene is TRBJ1-6, the V gene TRBV27; D is unresolved. The germline CDR1 and CDR2 sequences are MNHEY and SMNVEV (reference sequence). This CDR3 spans 13 amino acids. Between the trimmed V and J ends, which lost 2 bases and 7 bases, there was a span of 6 bases. CDR3 sequence reads: CASSLNGNSPLHF. The CDR3 region has the DNA TGTGCCAGCAGTTTAAACGGGAATTCACCCCTCCACTTT.

The V gene is TRBV28, the J gene TRBJ2-1; 9 positions agree with TRBD1. Per germline, CDR1 MDHEN and CDR2 SYDVKM. V dropped 5 bases and J dropped 4; count of bases not matched to a gene: 9. The CDR3 has 16 amino acids. The CDR3 reads CASSLLAGTGYNEQFF. The DNA for the CDR3 is TGTGCCAGCAGTCTTCTAGCCGGGACAGGGTACAATGAGCAGTTCTTC.

The chain carries TRBV28 and TRBJ2-3, with TRBD2 identical over 7 bases. V gave up 8 bases and J gave up 7 bases; unmatched junction bases: 12. This CDR3 has 14 amino acids. Germline V gives CDR1 MDHEN, CDR2 SYDVKM. DNA of the CDR3: TGTGCCAGCGGGCCGGGGGGTCCCTCACATACGCAGTATTTT. Translation: CASGPGGPSHTQYF. Full variable domain (remainder filled in from reference TRBV28 and TRBJ2-3): DVKVTQSSRYLVKRTGEKVFLECVQDMDHENMFWYRQDPGLGLRLIYFSYDVKMKEKGDIPEGYSVSREKKERFSLILESASTNQTSMYLCASGPGGPSHTQYFGPGTRLTVL.

The DNA of the CDR3 is TGTGCCTGGAGTGACGGGAACACTGAAGCTTTCTTT. It yields the protein CAWSDGNTEAFF. The chain carries TRBV30 and TRBJ1-1; D is uncertain. This CDR3 comprises 12 residues. Deletions cut 1 base from V and 1 base from J, with 4 bases between. Looked up from germline, CDR1 is GTSNPN and CDR2 is SVGIG (reference sequence).

The chain employs TRBV2 and TRBJ1-2; D remains ambiguous. Looked up from germline, CDR1 is SNHLY and CDR2 is FYNNEI. V gave up 6 bases and J gave up 7 bases, with 18 bases separating them. The CDR3 runs 14 residues. The CDR3 protein is CASRRSGIRSGYTF. For the CDR3, the DNA is TGTGCCAGCAGACGAAGCGGGATCCGCAGTGGCTACACCTTC. Together with reference TRBV2 and TRBJ1-2, the CDR3 gives the full variable domain: EPEVTQTPSHQVTQMGQEVILRCVPISNHLYFYWYRQILGQKVEFLVSFYNNEISEKSEIFDDQFSVERPDGSNFTLKIRSTKLEDSAMYFCASRRSGIRSGYTFGSGTRLTVV.

V is TRBV7-3 and J is TRBJ2-7, with D tentatively TRBD2 (6 bases). V lost 3 bases and J lost 2, with 8 bases in between. The germline gives CDR1 SGHTA, CDR2 FQGTGA. The CDR3 is 13 amino acids. DNA of the CDR3: TGTGCCAGCAGCTTGACGGGGGCCTACGAGCAGTACTTC. This sequence encodes CASSLTGAYEQYF.

This chain connects TRBV6-5 to TRBJ1-5; D not resolved. The CDR3 sequence is 15 residues long. V dropped 10 bases and J dropped 4 bases, with 20 bases sitting between them. Germline CDR1 reads MNHEY; CDR2 reads SVGAGI. The chain's CDR3 is CATKGRWQSNQPQHF. The DNA for the CDR3 is TGTGCCACCAAAGGGAGGTGGCAGTCGAATCAGCCCCAGCATTTT.

This clone was counted a single time. The rearrangement links TRBV7-2 to TRBJ2-1; weak D call: TRBD2 (5 bases). The ends were cut back, 3 bases at V and 8 bases at J, with 14 bases in the middle. CDR1 SGHTA and CDR2 FQGNSA come from the germline V gene. The CDR3 runs to 14 residues. CDR3 DNA: TGTGCCAGCAGCTTTGGTCTAGCTGTCTATGAGCAGTTCTTC. Residues: CASSFGLAVYEQFF. The full variable domain, completed using reference TRBV7-2 and TRBJ2-1, is GAGVSQSPSNKVTEKGKDVELRCDPISGHTALYWYRQSLGQGLEFLIYFQGNSAPDKSGLPSDRFSAERTGGSVSTLTIQRTQQEDSAVYLCASSFGLAVYEQFFGPGTRLTVL.

This chain uses TRBV7-9 with TRBJ1-2; D is unresolved. Per germline, CDR1 SEHNR and CDR2 FQNEAQ (reference sequence). This CDR3 contains 12 residues. Trimming left V 3 bases short and J 8 bases short, with 10 bases between. CDR3 sequence reads: CASSFDREGYTF. The CDR3, as DNA: TGTGCCAGCAGCTTCGATAGGGAGGGCTACACCTTC.

V is TRBV2 and J is TRBJ1-2; D might be TRBD1 (6 bases). Germline CDR1 and CDR2: SNHLY and FYNNEI. The V gene lost 6 bases and the J gene lost 2 bases, with 16 bases spanning the gap. This CDR3 region has 15 residues. The CDR3 DNA follows: TGTGCCAGCAGATATAACAGGGAAGGGAACTATGGCTACACCTTC. Its translation is CASRYNREGNYGYTF.